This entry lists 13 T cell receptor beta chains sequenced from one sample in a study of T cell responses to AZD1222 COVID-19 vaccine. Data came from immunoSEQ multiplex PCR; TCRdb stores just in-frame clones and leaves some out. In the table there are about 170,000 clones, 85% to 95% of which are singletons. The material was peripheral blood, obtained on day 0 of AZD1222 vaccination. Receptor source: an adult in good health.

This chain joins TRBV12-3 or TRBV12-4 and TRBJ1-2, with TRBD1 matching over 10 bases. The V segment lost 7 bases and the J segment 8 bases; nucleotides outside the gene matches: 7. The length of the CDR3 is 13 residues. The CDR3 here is CASTSTGGRGYTF. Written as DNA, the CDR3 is TGTGCCAGCACCTCGACAGGGGGCAGGGGCTACACCTTC.

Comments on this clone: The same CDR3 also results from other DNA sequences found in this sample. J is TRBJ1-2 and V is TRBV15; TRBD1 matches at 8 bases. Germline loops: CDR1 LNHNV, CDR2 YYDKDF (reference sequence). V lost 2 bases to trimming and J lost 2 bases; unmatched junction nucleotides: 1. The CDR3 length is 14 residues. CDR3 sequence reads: CATSRRTGNYGYTF. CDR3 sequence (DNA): TGTGCCACCAGCAGACGGACAGGGAACTATGGCTACACCTTC.

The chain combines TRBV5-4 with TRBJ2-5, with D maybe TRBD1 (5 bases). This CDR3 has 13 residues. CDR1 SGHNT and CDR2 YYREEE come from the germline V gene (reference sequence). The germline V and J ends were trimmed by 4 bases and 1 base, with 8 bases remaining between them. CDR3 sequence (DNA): TGTGCCAGCAGCAGGGGATCCCAAGAGACCCAGTACTTC. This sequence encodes CASSRGSQETQYF.

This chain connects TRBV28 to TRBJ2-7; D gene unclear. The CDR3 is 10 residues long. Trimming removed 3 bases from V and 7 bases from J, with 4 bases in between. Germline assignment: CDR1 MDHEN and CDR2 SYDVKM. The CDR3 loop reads CASSFEEQYF. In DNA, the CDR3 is TGTGCCAGCAGTTTCGAGGAGCAGTACTTC. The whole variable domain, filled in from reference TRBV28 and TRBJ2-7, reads DVKVTQSSRYLVKRTGEKVFLECVQDMDHENMFWYRQDPGLGLRLIYFSYDVKMKEKGDIPEGYSVSREKKERFSLILESASTNQTSMYLCASSFEEQYFGPGTRLTVT.

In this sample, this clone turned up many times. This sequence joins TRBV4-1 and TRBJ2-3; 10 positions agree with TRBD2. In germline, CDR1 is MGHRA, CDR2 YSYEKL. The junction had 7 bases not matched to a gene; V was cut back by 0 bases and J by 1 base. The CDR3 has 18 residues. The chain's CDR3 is CASSQEQLLAGRTDTQYF. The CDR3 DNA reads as TGCGCCAGCAGCCAAGAACAGTTACTAGCGGGACGCACAGATACGCAGTATTTT.

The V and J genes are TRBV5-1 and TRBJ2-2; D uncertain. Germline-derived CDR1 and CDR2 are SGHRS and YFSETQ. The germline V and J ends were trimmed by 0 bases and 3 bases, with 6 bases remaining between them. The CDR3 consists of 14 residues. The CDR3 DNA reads TGCGCCAGCAGCTTGGAAACCTACACCGGGGAGCTGTTTTTT. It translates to CASSLETYTGELFF.

CDR3 sequence: CASSPYRDRDYGYTF. DNA of the CDR3: TGTGCCAGCAGTCCGTACCGCGACAGGGACTATGGCTACACCTTC. The V and J genes are TRBV6-4 and TRBJ1-2; 7 bases map to TRBD1. With 5 bases clipped from V and 3 bases from J, the junction kept 9 bases outside the gene matches. This CDR3 region has 15 residues. Germline V gene data show CDR1 as MRHNA and CDR2 as SNTAGT.

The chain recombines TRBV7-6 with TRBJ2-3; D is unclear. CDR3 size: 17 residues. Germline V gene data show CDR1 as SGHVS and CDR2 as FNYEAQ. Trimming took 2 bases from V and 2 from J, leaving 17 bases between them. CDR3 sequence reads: CASSLSGSEFPTDTQYF. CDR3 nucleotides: TGTGCCAGCAGCTTAAGTGGGTCTGAATTCCCCACAGATACGCAGTATTTT.

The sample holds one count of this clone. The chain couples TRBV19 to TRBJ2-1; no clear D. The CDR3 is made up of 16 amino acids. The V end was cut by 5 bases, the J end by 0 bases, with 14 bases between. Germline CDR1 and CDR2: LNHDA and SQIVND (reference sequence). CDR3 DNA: TGTGCCAGTAGTGGGGTGGAAGGGCGCTCCTACAATGAGCAGTTCTTC. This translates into CASSGVEGRSYNEQFF.

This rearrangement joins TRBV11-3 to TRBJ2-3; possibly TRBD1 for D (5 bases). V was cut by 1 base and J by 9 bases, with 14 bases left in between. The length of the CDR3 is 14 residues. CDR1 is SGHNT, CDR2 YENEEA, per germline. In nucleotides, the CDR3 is TGTGCCAGCAGCTTAGGAAGATTGGACAACACGCAGTATTTT. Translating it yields CASSLGRLDNTQYF.

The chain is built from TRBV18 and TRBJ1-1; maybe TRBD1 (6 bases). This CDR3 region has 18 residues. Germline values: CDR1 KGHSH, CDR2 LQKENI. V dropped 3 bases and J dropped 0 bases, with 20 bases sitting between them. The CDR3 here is CASSPLGGSLTLNTEAFF. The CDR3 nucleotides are TGTGCCAGCTCACCGTTAGGGGGGAGCCTCACCCTGAACACTGAAGCTTTCTTT.

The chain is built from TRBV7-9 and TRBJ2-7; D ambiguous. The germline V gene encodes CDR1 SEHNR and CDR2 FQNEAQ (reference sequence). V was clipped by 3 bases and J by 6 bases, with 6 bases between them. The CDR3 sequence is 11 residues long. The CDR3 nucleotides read TGTGCCAGCAGCTTGACCCTCGAGCAGTACTTC. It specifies CASSLTLEQYF.

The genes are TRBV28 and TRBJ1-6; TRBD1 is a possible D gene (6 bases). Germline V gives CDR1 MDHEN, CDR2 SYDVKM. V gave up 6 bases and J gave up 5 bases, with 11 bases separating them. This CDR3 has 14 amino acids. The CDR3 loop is CASRQWTDNSPLHF. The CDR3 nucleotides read TGTGCCAGCAGGCAGTGGACAGATAATTCACCCCTCCACTTT.